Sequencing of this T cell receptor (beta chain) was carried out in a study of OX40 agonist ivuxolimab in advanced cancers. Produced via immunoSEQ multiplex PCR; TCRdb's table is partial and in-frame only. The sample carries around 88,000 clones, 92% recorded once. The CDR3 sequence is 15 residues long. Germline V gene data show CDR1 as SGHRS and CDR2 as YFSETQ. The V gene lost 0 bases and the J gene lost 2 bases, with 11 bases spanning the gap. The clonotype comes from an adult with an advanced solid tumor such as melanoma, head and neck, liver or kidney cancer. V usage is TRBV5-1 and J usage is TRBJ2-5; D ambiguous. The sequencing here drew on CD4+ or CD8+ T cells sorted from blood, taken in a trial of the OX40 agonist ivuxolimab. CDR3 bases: TGCGCCAGCAGCTTGGATAGCCCCCCACAAGAGACCCAGTACTTC. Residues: CASSLDSPPQETQYF.